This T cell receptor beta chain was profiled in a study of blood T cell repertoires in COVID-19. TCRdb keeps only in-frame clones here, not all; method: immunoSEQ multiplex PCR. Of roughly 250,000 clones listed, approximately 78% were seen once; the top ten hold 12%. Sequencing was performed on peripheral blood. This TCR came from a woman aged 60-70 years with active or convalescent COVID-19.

The CDR3: CASRDRVGLLKTQYF. DNA of the CDR3: TGTGCCAGCAGGGACAGGGTCGGGTTGTTAAAGACCCAGTACTTC. The chain links TRBV6-5 to TRBJ2-5, with 8 bases lining up with TRBD1. This CDR3 region has 15 residues. The germline V gene encodes CDR1 MNHEY and CDR2 SVGAGI. Unmatched junction bases numbered 12, after V lost 6 bases and J lost 6 bases.